The 15 T cell receptor beta chains listed next were all sequenced from one sample in a study of read filtering for tumor transcriptome and immune sequencing (dated by TCRdb to 2020 to 2022). TCRdb lists the instrument as Illumina HiSeq 4000. TCR libraries were built from roughly 400 ng RNA with the Immunoverse kit, using molecular barcoded adaptors covering alpha/delta and beta/gamma chains. TCRdb passed the public sequencing reads through fastp at Q25 and MiXCR, retaining productive beta sequences. Entries are consolidated by CDR3 protein sequence, retaining the most common genes and DNA. In all, the sample holds under 80,000 distinct CDR3 sequences, and about a fifth of those were seen once. The top ten clonotypes cover about 14% of the sample. Material for sequencing was a population of CD138-negative cells sorted from bone marrow. The cell subset or site label, as the study defines it: bone marrow mononuclear cells depleted of CD138+ plasma/myeloma cells by negative magnetic selection. These receptors were obtained from a donor at least 40 years old with multiple myeloma.

Comments on this clonotype: Given a far larger clone just one base away, this is likely a sequencing read error. The V call is TRBV12-3 or TRBV12-4, the J call TRBJ2-2; weak D call: TRBD2 (5 bases). The CDR3 totals 14 residues. The CDR3 DNA reads as TGTGCCAGCAGCTTAGCGCTATCCACCGGGGTGCTGTTTTTT. Its translation is CASSLALSTGVLFF.

This chain connects TRBV9 to TRBJ2-1, with 7 bases aligning to TRBD2. The CDR3 is made up of 16 amino acids. The V segment lost 3 bases and the J segment 5 bases; nucleotides outside the gene matches: 11. The germline V gene has CDR1 SGDLS and CDR2 YYNGEE. The CDR3, as DNA: TGTGCCAGCAGCGAGGGACTACCGGGTTTACACAATGAGCAGTTCTTC. It translates to CASSEGLPGLHNEQFF.

By frequency in the sample, this clonotype is medium-sized. The V and J genes are TRBV29-1 and TRBJ2-7; 9 nucleotides align to TRBD1. The germline V gene encodes CDR1 SQVTM and CDR2 ANQGSEA. With V trimmed by 4 bases and J by 4 bases, 5 bases remained unmatched. The CDR3 totals 13 residues. The CDR3, as DNA: TGCAGCGTTGGAGTGACAGGGGGGTACGAGCAGTACTTC. It translates to CSVGVTGGYEQYF.

This clonotype has ten or more counts. This sequence joins TRBV6-5 and TRBJ2-1, with D uncertain. Per germline, CDR1 MNHEY and CDR2 SVGAGI. This CDR3 spans 15 amino acids. V was trimmed by 2 bases and J by 0 bases, leaving 8 bases between them. CDR3 amino acids: CASSYGVSSYNEQFF. The DNA for the CDR3 is TGTGCCAGCAGTTACGGGGTAAGCTCCTACAATGAGCAGTTCTTC.

This clonotype was recorded at least ten times. The rearrangement uses TRBV20-1 and TRBJ2-1, with TRBD2 identical over 8 bases. Per germline, CDR1 DFQATT and CDR2 SNEGSKA (reference sequence). The CDR3 sequence is 14 residues long. The V and J ends lost 6 bases and 5 bases, in that order; junction bases with no gene match: 9. The CDR3 DNA sequence: TGCAGTGCCCTACGGGAGGGGATGGACAATGAGCAGTTCTTC. This gives the protein CSALREGMDNEQFF.

The V call is TRBV2, the J call TRBJ1-1, with 12 bases identical to TRBD1. The CDR3 runs 15 residues. Germline V gene lookup returns CDR1 SNHLY and CDR2 FYNNEI. The J segment lost 11 bases and the V segment lost 6 bases, leaving 13 bases of the junction unmatched. CDR3 sequence: CASSLPGQGANNAFF. In DNA, the CDR3 is TGTGCCAGCAGCTTACCGGGACAGGGGGCGAACAACGCTTTCTTT. Full variable domain (remainder filled in from reference TRBV2 and TRBJ1-1): EPEVTQTPSHQVTQMGQEVILRCVPISNHLYFYWYRQILGQKVEFLVSFYNNEISEKSEIFDDQFSVERPDGSNFTLKIRSTKLEDSAMYFCASSLPGQGANNAFFGQGTRLTVV.

This clonotype was found a few times. The gene calls are TRBV20-1 and TRBJ1-6, with 7 bases aligning to TRBD1. In germline, CDR1 is DFQATT, CDR2 SNEGSKA (reference sequence). J lost 14 bases, V lost 3 bases, and 4 bases had no gene match. This CDR3 is 11 amino acids long. The CDR3: CSASRDSSLHF. CDR3 nucleotide sequence: TGCAGTGCTAGCCGGGACAGCTCCCTCCACTTT.

The table lists this clonotype with many counts. This chain connects TRBV5-4 to TRBJ2-2; 15 bases match TRBD2. In germline, CDR1 is SGHNT, CDR2 YYREEE (reference sequence). The ends lost 0 bases at V and 4 bases at J; junction bases unmatched: 1. This CDR3 has 17 residues. The CDR3 DNA reads TGTGCCAGCAGCTTGGGGGGACTAGCGGGAGGCACCGGGGAGCTGTTTTTT. Translated: CASSLGGLAGGTGELFF.

Points on this clonotype: This sequence may be a read error, since a much larger clone differs from it by one base. No conserved phenylalanine or tryptophan is present at the end of the CDR3, so a read error is the likely explanation. No DNA is shown, since the ends of the CDR3 on it are uncertain; the CDR3 is the one TCRdb lists. The gene calls are TRBV29-1 and TRBJ2-5; the D segment call TRBD1 is taken from the table without a DNA check. Germline V gene data show CDR1 as SQVTM and CDR2 as ANQGSEA. The CDR3 has 10 residues if both end residues are counted. The chain's CDR3 is CSVDTKRGNL.

This clonotype was seen many times. The V call is TRBV2, the J call TRBJ2-2; D uncertain. V lost 4 bases to trimming and J lost 0 bases, with 9 bases between them. This CDR3 region has 15 residues. The germline V gene has CDR1 SNHLY and CDR2 FYNNEI. CDR3 sequence reads: CASSARTTNTGELFF. The CDR3 DNA is TGTGCCAGCAGTGCTCGTACAACGAACACCGGGGAGCTGTTTTTT.

In its sample, this clonotype was seen many times. The conserved phenylalanine or tryptophan is not found at the CDR3 terminus, so this likely reflects a read error. The DNA is omitted, as the CDR3 cannot be located on it reliably, and the CDR3 follows TCRdb's listing. The rearrangement uses TRBV28 and TRBJ2-7; TRBD2, the table's D call, lacks a check against the DNA. CDR1 and CDR2 from the germline V gene are MDHEN and SYDVKM. A total of 12 residues make up the CDR3, ends included. CDR3 sequence: CASSLPRGGNNY.

This clonotype was picked up many times. The CDR3, as DNA: TGTGCCAGTACCCCCTCCGGCCCGGGGACGCAGTATTTT. The encoded protein is CASTPSGPGTQYF. The V call is TRBV19, the J call TRBJ2-3, with D perhaps matching TRBD2 (5 bases). Germline CDR1 and CDR2: LNHDA and SQIVND (reference sequence). Deletions cut 7 bases from V and 9 bases from J, with 17 bases between. The CDR3 spans 13 residues.

This clonotype was seen ten or more times. This chain connects TRBV29-1 to TRBJ1-1, with D unresolved. Germline values: CDR1 SQVTM, CDR2 ANQGSEA. Trimming cost V 5 bases and J 1 base, with 8 bases left between them. This CDR3 contains 12 residues. CDR3 region: CSVLFRNTEAFF. DNA of the CDR3: TGCAGCGTTCTTTTCCGGAACACTGAAGCTTTCTTT.

This clonotype was seen ten or more times. This chain connects TRBV4-1 to TRBJ1-4; D call uncertain. Germline CDR1 is MGHRA and CDR2 is YSYEKL. This CDR3 has 12 amino acids. The V end was cut by 3 bases, the J end by 7 bases, with 6 bases between. This chain's CDR3 is CASSQGGEKLFF. CDR3 nucleotides: TGCGCCAGCAGCCAGGGCGGTGAAAAACTGTTTTTT.

This clonotype was counted many times. The chain couples TRBV2 to TRBJ2-3; the D gene is possibly TRBD1 (6 bases). Trimming removed 7 bases from V and 2 bases from J, with 16 bases in between. There are 15 residues in the CDR3. The germline V gene has CDR1 SNHLY and CDR2 FYNNEI. DNA for the CDR3: TGTGCCAGCACCGAGACAGGAGACTTCACAGATACGCAGTATTTT. It codes for CASTETGDFTDTQYF.